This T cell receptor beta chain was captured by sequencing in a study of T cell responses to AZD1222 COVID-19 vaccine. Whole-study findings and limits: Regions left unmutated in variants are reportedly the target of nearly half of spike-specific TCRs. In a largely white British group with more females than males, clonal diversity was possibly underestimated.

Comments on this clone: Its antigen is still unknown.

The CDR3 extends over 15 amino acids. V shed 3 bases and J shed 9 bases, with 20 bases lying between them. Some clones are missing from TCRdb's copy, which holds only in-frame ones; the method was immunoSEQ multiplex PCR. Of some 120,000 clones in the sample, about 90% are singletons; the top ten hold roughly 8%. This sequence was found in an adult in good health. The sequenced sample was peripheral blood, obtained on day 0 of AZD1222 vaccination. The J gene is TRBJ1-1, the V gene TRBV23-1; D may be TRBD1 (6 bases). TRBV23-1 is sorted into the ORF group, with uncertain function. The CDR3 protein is CASSHPVGAWGKAFF. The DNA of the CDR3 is TGCGCCAGCAGTCACCCCGTGGGGGCCTGGGGAAAAGCTTTCTTT.